This TCR beta chain was profiled in a study of T cells in pancreatic ductal adenocarcinoma. Regarding the study as a whole: No significant tumor-blood clonality difference; means were about 0.1 and 0.065. Comparisons of tumor and blood clonality may show falsely lower tumor diversity.

The method was immunoSEQ multiplex PCR; TCRdb's version includes in-frame clones alone and lacks a portion of them. The table records about 100,000 clones, about 95% of them present only once. No neoadjuvant therapy was given to the selected pancreatic ductal adenocarcinoma patients before their surgery. The length of the CDR3 is 15 residues. Deletions cut 2 bases from V and 3 bases from J, with 14 bases between. CDR1 is SGHAT and CDR2 is FQNNGV in the germline V gene. Comment on this clone: As yet, its antigen is unknown.

The sequencing sample was made of PBMCs. V gene TRBV11-2 combines with J gene TRBJ2-7; a weak D match, TRBD2 (6 bases). This receptor was identified in a human donor with pancreatic ductal adenocarcinoma. This chain's CDR3 is CASSLIGRERYEQYF. CDR3 nucleotides: TGTGCCAGCAGCTTAATCGGGAGAGAGCGCTACGAGCAGTACTTC.